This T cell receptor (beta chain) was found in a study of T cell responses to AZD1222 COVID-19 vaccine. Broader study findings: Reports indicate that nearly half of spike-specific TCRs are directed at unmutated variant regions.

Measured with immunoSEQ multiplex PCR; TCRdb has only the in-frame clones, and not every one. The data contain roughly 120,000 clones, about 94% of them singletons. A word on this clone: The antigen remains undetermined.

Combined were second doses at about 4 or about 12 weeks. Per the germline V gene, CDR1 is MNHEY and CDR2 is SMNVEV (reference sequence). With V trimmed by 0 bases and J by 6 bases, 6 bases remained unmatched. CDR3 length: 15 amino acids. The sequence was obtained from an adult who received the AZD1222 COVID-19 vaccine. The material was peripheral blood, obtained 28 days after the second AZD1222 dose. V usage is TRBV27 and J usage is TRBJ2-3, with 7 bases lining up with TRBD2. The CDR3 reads CASSLSAGLVDTQYF. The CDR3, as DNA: TGTGCCAGCAGTTTATCAGCGGGATTGGTGGATACGCAGTATTTT.